This T cell receptor beta chain was retrieved from a study of blood T cells in healthy people across ages (dated by TCRdb to between 2014 and 2016). Regarding the study in general: In model experiments, template switching captured about one uniquely barcoded TCR beta cDNA molecule for every two T cells. The study analyzed two additional independent replicas of 1 million unique cDNA reads from the same blood draw for two donors, one aged 18 to 30 and one aged 80 or older. The donors were divided into four age groups: young (average around 16 years), middle-aged (about 40), aged (62) and long-lived (about 79). The study measured age-related changes in TCR beta repertoire diversity using deep sequencing normalized with unique cDNA molecular identifiers. Broader findings and caveats from the paper: As age increased, observed TCR beta diversity per million T cells dropped in a roughly linear way, and a significant reduction was already evident by age 40. Compared with the aged group, the long-lived group had more naive CD4+ T cells, fewer expanded clones and increased TCR diversity, suggesting age selection. There was a strong correlation between observed TCR beta diversity and the percentage of naive T cells measured by flow cytometry. Estimates of total diversity based on one million sequenced T cells were regarded as lower bounds and as underestimates. Because profiling used bulk unsorted PBMCs, naive and antigen-experienced compartments could not be compared conclusively. Donor CMV infection status was unknown, potentially confounding age-related changes in expanded clonotypes.

CDR1 and CDR2 (KGHDR, SFDVKD) derive from the germline V gene. The CDR3, cysteine through phenylalanine, is 15 amino acids long. The entry retains the CDR3 DNA only, 45 bases that are in frame from base 1. To prepare the library, 5' RACE was applied. TCRdb lists the instrument as Illumina HiSeq 2500. A second PCR of roughly 6 to 11 cycles was performed with a sample-barcoded 5' primer and a J-beta primer mix. A unique molecular identifier was introduced onto each TCR beta cDNA molecule by a template-switch 5' adaptor carrying 12 random nucleotides. Each sample yielded at least 2.5 million CDR3-containing paired-end reads. First-strand cDNA synthesis was performed from all RNA using the Mint cDNA synthesis kit, with priming by a TRBC-specific oligonucleotide. Following uracil-DNA glycosylase treatment, a first 18-cycle PCR with universal primers M1SS and BC2_uni_R was performed on all cDNA. The published analysis was carried out like this. Each sample was normalized by randomly selecting 1 million high-quality reads, each carrying a distinct molecular identifier. Instead of being binned into consensus sequences, reads with shared molecular identifiers were discarded. CDR3 identification, clonotype clustering and error correction used MiTCR with a Q25 quality threshold and the strictest error-elimination algorithm. Lower-bound total TCR beta diversity was estimated with a nonparametric unseen species model using Euler transformation. TCRdb applied fastp at Q25 and MiXCR to the public reads, then kept only in-frame beta chains. Each entry merges the rows of one CDR3 protein and shows their most common DNA and genes. These V and J calls originate from TCRdb's pipeline instead of the authors' own analysis. The sample data list about 540,000 distinct CDR3 sequences, and 24% of these were observed just once. Approximately 10% of the sample rests with the top ten.

Systemically healthy Caucasian individuals from Russia, some 38 in total and aged roughly 6 to 95 years, were included as donors. Each donor gave ten milliliters of peripheral blood, collected into EDTA-treated Vacutainer tubes. Ficoll-Paque density-gradient centrifugation was used to isolate PBMCs, with at least 7 million per sample. Trizol reagent was used to extract total RNA from the PBMCs, yielding at least 6 micrograms per sample. For every donor, an aliquot of PBMCs went through flow cytometry to measure the percentages of naive CD45RAhigh/CD27high T cells. As regards this clonotype: No antigen is known for it. Qualities for individual bases were not recorded, and no much larger clone is one base off.

These data also featured in a second study, about T cells of mothers and their children. The other study reports the following: The donors were nine systemically healthy Caucasian individuals, made up of three mothers and their six children. cDNA synthesis used all of the extracted RNA, with approximately 1.4 ug of RNA in each 15 ul reaction. Sample barcodes and 2-4 random nucleotides were added via the M1S primer in the second PCR. Each mother yielded over 8 million TCR beta CDR3 reads and each child some 3 million reads. Thymic selection shapes the output of TCR recombination in a similar way in related and unrelated pairs, and inherited differences have a minor effect. Normalized repertoire overlap was always found to be slightly, but never significantly, higher in related mother-child pairs than in unrelated mother-child pairs. Persistent microchimeric T cell clones were not detected, at a sensitivity of around 95 clones per million clonotypes. In the study, deep NGS was used to compare the TCR beta repertoires of mothers and children, and features distinguishing related mother-child pairs from unrelated individuals were sought. The mean age was roughly 40 +/- 4 years for the mothers and around 10 +/- 4 years for the children. After adapter ligation with NEBNext reagents, the libraries were sequenced on Illumina HiSeq 2000 with 100+100 nt paired-end reads. To prevent cross-contamination, the mother and child libraries were prepared a month apart and were sequenced in separate runs. Each donor had between roughly 450,000 and 2,100,000 distinct TCR beta clonotypes identified. Naive TCR beta clonotypes were estimated from low-frequency clonotypes matched to each donor's FACS-determined naive share, without sorting.

The receptor comes from a boy aged 5-17 years in good health. Recombination linked TRBV24-1 to TRBJ2-5; there is no confident call for the D gene. The better agreement between TRBJ2-1 and the DNA end casts doubt on the J call. The sequenced sample consisted of blood. The CDR3 sequence is CATSDLRYSLNEQFF. The DNA sequence is given as TGTGCCACCAGTGATTTGCGGTACAGCTTAAATGAGCAGTTCTTC.